Following are 30 T cell receptor beta chains from one sample sequenced in a study of blood T cell repertoires in COVID-19. Profiling relied on immunoSEQ multiplex PCR, and the TCRdb table lists in-frame clones only, not all of them. The sample contains 250,000 to 300,000 clones, about nine tenths of which appear only once. Sequencing was performed on peripheral blood. These receptors all stem from a woman in her twenties or thirties with COVID-19, enrolled during active disease.

The rearrangement joins TRBV11-2 to TRBJ2-6, with a possible D match to TRBD2 (6 bases). V was shortened by 5 bases and J by 2 bases, with 10 bases between the two germline ends. This CDR3 has 15 residues. Looked up from germline, CDR1 is SGHAT and CDR2 is FQNNGV. The CDR3 DNA is TGTGCCAGCAGCGGGATAGCGGCTGGGGCCAACGTCCTGACTTTC. Its protein is CASSGIAAGANVLTF. Filled out from reference TRBV11-2 and TRBJ2-6, the complete variable domain reads EAGVAQSPRYKIIEKRQSVAFWCNPISGHATLYWYQQILGQGPKLLIQFQNNGVVDDSQLPKDRFSAERLKGVDSTLKIQPAKLEDSAVYLCASSGIAAGANVLTFGAGSRLTVL.

The chain has TRBV19 and TRBJ2-1; the D gene is possibly TRBD2 (7 bases). V lost 3 bases and J lost 4, with 10 bases in between. Germline CDR1 reads LNHDA; CDR2 reads SQIVND (reference sequence). The CDR3 is made up of 14 amino acids. The CDR3 sequence is CASSMGGLYNEQFF. CDR3 bases: TGTGCCAGTAGTATGGGGGGGCTGTACAATGAGCAGTTCTTC.

The V call is TRBV19, the J call TRBJ1-6; D uncertain. The V end was cut by 6 bases, the J end by 14 bases, with 14 bases between. CDR3 length: 12 residues. Germline CDR1 reads LNHDA; CDR2 reads SQIVND (reference sequence). The CDR3 DNA is TGTGCCAGTAGCCTCGGGTGGAATTCCCTCCACTTT. It encodes CASSLGWNSLHF.

The chain is built from TRBV6-5 and TRBJ2-1; D ambiguous. CDR1 is MNHEY and CDR2 is SVGAGI in the germline V gene. This CDR3 spans 14 amino acids. Trimming took 6 bases from V and 0 from J, leaving 9 bases between them. As DNA, the CDR3 is TGTGCCAGCAGGCGACTGAGCTCCTACAATGAGCAGTTCTTC. It specifies CASRRLSSYNEQFF.

The chain carries TRBV4-2 and TRBJ1-6; 9 bases are shared with TRBD1. CDR1 and CDR2 from the germline V gene are LGHNA and YNFKEQ. This CDR3 comprises 16 residues. Trimming removed 6 bases from V and 1 base from J; junction bases left unmatched: 4. The CDR3: CASRVTGGSYNSPLHF. DNA for the CDR3: TGTGCCAGCAGAGTGACAGGGGGTTCCTATAATTCACCCCTCCACTTT.

The chain employs TRBV7-6 and TRBJ2-2; no clear D gene. V was trimmed by 5 bases and J by 0 bases, leaving 10 bases between them. CDR1 and CDR2 from the germline V gene are SGHVS and FNYEAQ. The CDR3 contains 15 residues. The CDR3 DNA reads as TGTGCCAGCAGCCCGAATCGGGCGAACACCGGGGAGCTGTTTTTT. As protein: CASSPNRANTGELFF.

CDR3 amino acids: CASSIGVMSSYNEQFF. The CDR3 DNA follows: TGTGCCAGTAGTATAGGCGTTATGTCCTCCTACAATGAGCAGTTCTTC. The chain employs TRBV19 and TRBJ2-1, with D hard to call. V shed 1 base and J shed 0 bases, with 10 bases lying between them. CDR3 size: 16 residues. Germline assignment: CDR1 LNHDA and CDR2 SQIVND (reference sequence). Complete variable domain (other parts from reference TRBV19 and TRBJ2-1): DGGITQSPKYLFRKEGQNVTLSCEQNLNHDAMYWYRQDPGQGLRLIYYSQIVNDFQKGDIAEGYSVSREKKESFPLTVTSAQKNPTAFYLCASSIGVMSSYNEQFFGPGTRLTVL.

V is TRBV30 and J is TRBJ1-6; 11 bases map to TRBD1. The CDR3 totals 16 residues. Germline CDR1 GTSNPN, CDR2 SVGIG (reference sequence). V lost 2 bases to trimming and J lost 8 bases; unmatched junction nucleotides: 8. For the CDR3, the DNA is TGTGCCTGGAGTCGGGGACAGGGGGAAGTGGATTCACCCCTCCACTTT. This translates into CAWSRGQGEVDSPLHF.

This clone was recorded only once. The gene calls are TRBV2 and TRBJ2-7, with 9 nucleotides matching TRBD1. The CDR3 runs to 17 residues. Germline assignment: CDR1 SNHLY and CDR2 FYNNEI. The V gene end was trimmed by 6 bases and the J gene end by 2 bases; junction bases not matched to a gene: 14. This chain's CDR3 is CASRGPGTGSGAYEQYF. In DNA form, the CDR3 reads TGTGCCAGCAGGGGTCCCGGGACAGGGAGCGGGGCCTACGAGCAGTACTTC.

This chain uses TRBV7-9 with TRBJ1-5; weak D call: TRBD1 (5 bases). This CDR3 comprises 15 residues. The germline V gene encodes CDR1 SEHNR and CDR2 FQNEAQ (reference sequence). Trimming removed 0 bases at V and 5 bases at J, with 11 bases between. This CDR3 reads CASSLAQGFDQPQHF. CDR3 nucleotides: TGTGCCAGCAGCTTAGCCCAGGGCTTCGATCAGCCCCAGCATTTT.

The genes are TRBV30 and TRBJ2-2, with 10 nucleotides matching TRBD1. Germline CDR1 and CDR2: GTSNPN and SVGIG (reference sequence). The length of the CDR3 is 16 residues. J lost 5 bases, V lost 4 bases, and 10 bases had no gene match. CDR3 loop: CAWKGGTGVITGELFF. CDR3 nucleotides: TGTGCCTGGAAAGGGGGGACAGGGGTTATTACCGGGGAGCTGTTTTTT.

This clone was counted a single time. The V gene is TRBV19, the J gene TRBJ1-1; D gene uncertain. Germline-derived CDR1 and CDR2 are LNHDA and SQIVND (reference sequence). V gave up 5 bases and J gave up 4 bases, with 17 bases separating them. The CDR3 covers 15 residues. The CDR3 bases are TGTGCCAGTAGTTCTTACCTGGAGGGTGCCACTGAAGCTTTCTTT. Translating gives CASSSYLEGATEAFF.

The V call is TRBV28, the J call TRBJ1-2; TRBD1 matches at 8 bases. V shed 1 base, J shed 4 bases, and the junction held 8 bases outside the gene matches. There are 16 residues in the CDR3. In germline, CDR1 is MDHEN, CDR2 SYDVKM. The CDR3 spells CASSLFGRGLGYGYTF. CDR3 bases: TGTGCCAGCAGTTTATTTGGCAGGGGGCTTGGCTATGGCTACACCTTC.

The chain has TRBV19 and TRBJ2-5, with a weak D call TRBD2 (5 bases). The CDR3 spans 13 residues. The V and J ends lost 3 bases and 2 bases respectively, with 7 bases between them. The germline gives CDR1 LNHDA, CDR2 SQIVND (reference sequence). CDR3 coding DNA: TGTGCCAGTAGTATGGCGGGTCAAGAGACCCAGTACTTC. As protein: CASSMAGQETQYF.

The rearrangement joins TRBV4-1 to TRBJ1-2, with 7 bases aligning to TRBD1. Trimming cost V 4 bases and J 2 bases; bases outside gene matches: 7. The CDR3 length is 15 residues. In germline, CDR1 is MGHRA, CDR2 YSYEKL. The CDR3 reads CASSPSTGTNYGYTF. The DNA of the CDR3 is TGCGCCAGCAGCCCATCGACAGGGACCAACTATGGCTACACCTTC.

In its sample, this clone was seen a few times. The J gene is TRBJ1-6, the V gene TRBV5-1; 7 nucleotides match TRBD1. Unmatched junction bases numbered 11, after V lost 3 bases and J lost 8 bases. CDR1 is SGHRS, CDR2 YFSETQ, per germline. This CDR3 has 16 amino acids. The CDR3 loop reads CASSSLTGSLDSPLHF. In nucleotides, the CDR3 is TGCGCCAGCAGCTCACTGACAGGGAGCTTAGATTCACCCCTCCACTTT.

This clone was seen only a few times. The rearrangement links TRBV5-8 to TRBJ1-2; D is ambiguous. The V gene lost 2 bases and the J gene lost 2 bases, with 7 bases spanning the gap. Germline V lookup: CDR1 SGHTS, CDR2 YDEGEE. The CDR3 runs 13 residues. CDR3 DNA sequence: TGTGCCAGCAGCTTCGGGGTAAACTATGGCTACACCTTC. This codes for CASSFGVNYGYTF.

V is TRBV7-9 and J is TRBJ2-1; D might be TRBD2 (5 bases). Germline assignment: CDR1 SEHNR and CDR2 FQNEAQ (reference sequence). CDR3 length equals 14 residues. Between the trimmed V and J ends, which lost 5 bases and 8 bases, there was a span of 16 bases. This chain's CDR3 is CASSPNRPGDEQFF. CDR3 DNA sequence: TGTGCCAGCAGCCCCAACCGGCCCGGGGATGAGCAGTTCTTC.

V and J are TRBV27 and TRBJ1-1; unclear D gene. With 0 bases removed from V and 1 base from J, the gap between germline ends came to 9 bases. The germline V gene has CDR1 MNHEY and CDR2 SMNVEV (reference sequence). The CDR3 spans 15 residues. The CDR3, as DNA: TGTGCCAGCAGTTTATCCTGGGTAGCGAACACTGAAGCTTTCTTT. Its translation is CASSLSWVANTEAFF.

This clone was picked up one time. The rearrangement joins TRBV18 to TRBJ1-1; D gene ambiguous. V lost 3 bases to trimming and J lost 0 bases, with 14 bases between them. The CDR3 is 16 amino acids. CDR1 is KGHSH, CDR2 LQKENI, per germline. The CDR3 region is CASSPLAQQVNTEAFF. The CDR3 region has the DNA TGTGCCAGCTCACCCCTGGCACAGCAAGTGAACACTGAAGCTTTCTTT.

The chain carries TRBV30 and TRBJ1-6; possible D gene TRBD1, 6 bases. CDR3 size: 17 residues. The V end was cut by 4 bases, the J end by 7 bases, with 23 bases between. CDR1 and CDR2 (germline): GTSNPN, SVGIG (reference sequence). CDR3 region: CAWIEGGRGLSNSPLHF. For the CDR3, the DNA is TGTGCCTGGATCGAGGGGGGGAGGGGCTTGTCGAATTCACCCCTCCACTTT.

V gene TRBV7-6 combines with J gene TRBJ2-3, with no clear D. This CDR3 has 15 amino acids. Between the trimmed V and J ends, which lost 0 bases and 5 bases, there was a span of 12 bases. Germline-derived CDR1 and CDR2 are SGHVS and FNYEAQ. CDR3 in amino acids: CASSLASGWRDTQYF. CDR3 sequence (DNA): TGTGCCAGCAGCTTAGCGTCTGGTTGGAGAGATACGCAGTATTTT.

V and J are TRBV5-1 and TRBJ1-2; 11 bases map to TRBD1. Losses at the gene ends were 0 bases for V and 7 bases for J; bases not matched to a gene: 8. This CDR3 has 16 residues. In germline, CDR1 is SGHRS, CDR2 YFSETQ. The CDR3 here is CASSLAYGQGASGYTF. For the CDR3, the DNA is TGCGCCAGCAGCTTGGCCTACGGACAGGGGGCTTCTGGCTACACCTTC.

This chain uses TRBV6-1 with TRBJ1-3; D is uncertain. Germline V lookup: CDR1 MNHNS, CDR2 SASEGT. The CDR3 runs to 14 residues. V gave up 3 bases and J gave up 0 bases, with 6 bases separating them. Here the CDR3 reads CASSEGPSGNTIYF. The DNA of the CDR3 is TGTGCCAGCAGTGAGGGCCCCTCTGGAAACACCATATATTTT.

This chain connects TRBV27 to TRBJ2-5, with TRBD2 matching over 12 bases. Germline V gene data show CDR1 as MNHEY and CDR2 as SMNVEV (reference sequence). This CDR3 contains 16 residues. The J segment lost 3 bases and the V segment lost 5 bases, leaving 7 bases of the junction unmatched. In DNA form, the CDR3 reads TGTGCCAGCAGTGGGCGACTAGCGGGGGTCAAAGAGACCCAGTACTTC. Residues: CASSGRLAGVKETQYF.

This chain joins TRBV19 and TRBJ1-5; TRBD1 agrees at 8 bases. There are 13 residues in the CDR3. The V segment lost 10 bases and the J segment 7 bases; nucleotides outside the gene matches: 9. Germline CDR1 and CDR2: LNHDA and SQIVND (reference sequence). The CDR3 nucleotides are TGTGCCACTTCGGCAGGGGGCGGGCAGCCCCAGCATTTT. Translation gives CATSAGGGQPQHF.

J is TRBJ2-3 and V is TRBV6-6; 14 bases align to TRBD2. This CDR3 has 17 residues. In germline, CDR1 is MNHNY, CDR2 SVGAGI (reference sequence). With V trimmed by 6 bases and J by 2 bases, 7 bases remained unmatched. The CDR3 spells CASRRLAGGHTTDTQYF. DNA of the CDR3: TGTGCCAGCAGACGACTAGCGGGGGGGCATACCACAGATACGCAGTATTTT.

The CDR3 region is CASSQVPGQGARDTEAFF. As DNA, the CDR3 is TGCGCCAGCAGCCAAGTGCCGGGACAGGGGGCGAGGGACACTGAAGCTTTCTTT. The chain uses TRBV4-1 and TRBJ1-1; TRBD1 aligns across 12 bases. The CDR3 is made up of 18 amino acids. Germline CDR1 reads MGHRA; CDR2 reads YSYEKL. J was trimmed by 3 bases and V by 1 base; bases with no gene match: 9.

The chain is built from TRBV6-5 and TRBJ1-1; D uncertain. Germline V lookup: CDR1 MNHEY, CDR2 SVGAGI. The CDR3 is made up of 14 amino acids. The V end was cut by 2 bases, the J end by 5 bases, with 12 bases between. The CDR3 DNA is TGTGCCAGCAGTTACGAGGGTGGGAGGACTGAAGCTTTCTTT. This gives the protein CASSYEGGRTEAFF.

The chain joins TRBV5-1 to TRBJ1-1; a possible D gene is TRBD1 (5 bases). The CDR3 is made up of 13 amino acids. Trimming shortened V by 0 bases and J by 3 bases, and 6 bases separated the two germline ends. Germline loops: CDR1 SGHRS, CDR2 YFSETQ. Here the CDR3 DNA reads TGCGCCAGCAGCTTGGGGACATACACTGAAGCTTTCTTT. Translation gives CASSLGTYTEAFF. Together with reference TRBV5-1 and TRBJ1-1, the CDR3 gives the full variable domain: KAGVTQTPRYLIKTRGQQVTLSCSPISGHRSVSWYQQTPGQGLQFLFEYFSETQRNKGNFPGRFSGRQFSNSRSEMNVSTLELGDSALYLCASSLGTYTEAFFGQGTRLTVV.